The sequence of this TCR beta chain was determined in a study of OX40 agonist ivuxolimab in advanced cancers. Overall study findings and caveats: The work left the antigen specificity of expanded peripheral T cells undetermined. Normalized expansion of T-cell clones was also low for some nonresponders. Averaged across samples, CD8+ T cells carried more expanded clones than CD4+ did. Circulating CD4+ and CD8+ T cells showed clonal expansion by week 6 at 0.1 to 3.0 mg/kg.

This table comes from immunoSEQ multiplex PCR, and its TCRdb copy is limited to in-frame clones, with some not included. The table has 45,000 to 65,000 clones, approximately 80% seen once. With regard to this clone: Its antigen is not identified.

CDR1 is LNHNV and CDR2 is YYDKDF in the germline V gene (reference sequence). V was clipped by 6 bases and J by 1 base, with 10 bases between them. The CDR3 has 14 amino acids. Sequences were derived from CD4+ or CD8+ T cells sorted from blood, sampled in a trial of the OX40 agonist ivuxolimab. The V and J genes are TRBV15 and TRBJ2-1; no clear D. The receptor comes from an adult with an advanced solid tumor such as melanoma, head and neck, liver or kidney cancer. CDR3 DNA: TGTGCCACCAGGATGGAAACGTCCTACAATGAGCAGTTCTTC. Translating it yields CATRMETSYNEQFF.